This TCR beta chain was captured in a study of blood T cells in healthy people across ages. This clonotype was seen only once. The use of a sample-barcoded 5' primer and a J-beta primer mix characterized a second PCR of roughly 6 to 11 cycles. TCRdb called the 5' RACE reads again in MiXCR, with one record for every CDR3 protein. Of over 500,000 distinct CDR3 sequences listed, roughly a quarter are singletons. A minimum of 7 million PBMCs was isolated per sample. CDR3 length: 14 residues. Germline V gene sequence: CDR1 SGDLS, CDR2 YYNGEE. J gave up 7 bases and V 5 bases, and 10 bases lay outside the gene matches. These data also featured in a second study, about T cells of mothers and their children. This second report adds: Extraction yielded RNA that went, in full, into cDNA synthesis at roughly 1.4 ug per 15 ul. Every mother supplied over 9 million TCR beta CDR3 reads and every child several million.

The clonotype comes from a boy aged 2 to 9 in good health. This chain joins TRBV9 and TRBJ2-3; 7 nucleotides line up with TRBD1. Sequencing was performed on blood. The CDR3 reads CASSPLQGKNTQYF. CDR3 sequence (DNA): TGTGCCAGCAGTCCACTACAGGGGAAGAATACGCAGTATTTT.